Presented here are 29 T cell receptor beta chains from one specimen sequenced in a study of cytomegalovirus exposure and HLA in healthy donors. In the PCR, 60 Vbeta and 13 Jbeta primers were used. Only in-frame clones appear in the TCRdb table, and some are missing; sequencing was by immunoSEQ multiplex PCR. The table has about 190,000 clones, over 75% seen once. The sample comprised PBMCs. The receptors here all came from a man aged 40-55 years in good health and CMV-seropositive.

This clone was counted once. The V gene is TRBV5-1, the J gene TRBJ2-7; D remains unclear. The germline CDR1 and CDR2 sequences are SGHRS and YFSETQ. The CDR3 is 14 amino acids. The ends were cut back, 2 bases at V and 1 base at J, with 10 bases in the middle. CDR3 in DNA: TGCGCCAGCAGCTTCGCAGGTACATCCTACGAGCAGTACTTC. It specifies CASSFAGTSYEQYF.

The chain couples TRBV6-6 to TRBJ1-5, with TRBD1 matching 9 bases. The J segment lost 1 base and the V segment lost 6 bases, leaving 4 bases of the junction unmatched. CDR1 and CDR2 (germline): MNHNY, SVGAGI (reference sequence). This CDR3 is 15 amino acids long. In DNA, the CDR3 is TGTGCCAGCAGGATACAGGGGGCGAGCAATCAGCCCCAGCATTTT. Translation: CASRIQGASNQPQHF.

This chain connects TRBV29-1 to TRBJ2-7; 11 bases are shared with TRBD2. With 7 bases clipped from V and 3 bases from J, the junction kept 11 bases outside the gene matches. CDR1 SQVTM and CDR2 ANQGSEA come from the germline V gene. CDR3 length equals 15 residues. In DNA, the CDR3 is TGCAGCGCATCCGGGACTAGCGGCCTCTACTACGAGCAGTACTTC. Protein product: CSASGTSGLYYEQYF.

In its sample, this clone was seen a few times. The genes are TRBV5-6 and TRBJ1-5, with TRBD1 identical over 12 bases. Losses at the gene ends were 1 base for V and 6 bases for J; bases not matched to a gene: 8. The germline gives CDR1 SGHDT, CDR2 YYEEEE. There are 17 residues in the CDR3. CDR3 in amino acids: CASSLYTGQGASQPQHF. The CDR3 DNA follows: TGTGCCAGCAGCTTGTACACGGGACAGGGGGCCAGTCAGCCCCAGCATTTT. The full variable domain, in which reference TRBV5-6 and TRBJ1-5 provide the parts outside the CDR3, is DAGVTQSPTHLIKTRGQQVTLRCSPKSGHDTVSWYQQALGQGPQFIFQYYEEEERQRGNFPDRFSGHQFPNYSSELNVNALLLGDSALYLCASSLYTGQGASQPQHFGDGTRLSIL.

This chain uses TRBV5-1 with TRBJ1-4; no firm D call. The V end was cut by 4 bases, the J end by 8 bases, with 12 bases between. CDR3 length: 13 amino acids. CDR1 is SGHRS and CDR2 is YFSETQ in the germline V gene. This chain's CDR3 is CASSPTPGEKLFF. CDR3 DNA sequence: TGCGCCAGCAGCCCTACCCCGGGAGAAAAACTGTTTTTT.

This clone was seen a few times. A read error may produce the germline difference seen at one junction end. The chain links TRBV5-1 to TRBJ2-1, with no clear D. The germline CDR1 and CDR2 sequences are SGHRS and YFSETQ. The CDR3 is 13 amino acids. Here the CDR3 reads CASTLVGGNEQFF. Written as DNA, the CDR3 is TGCGCCAGCACCTTGGTTGGCGGCAATGAGCAGTTCTTC.

The genes are TRBV10-2 and TRBJ2-5, with D tentatively TRBD2 (6 bases). The V gene lost 3 bases and the J gene lost 2 bases, with 16 bases spanning the gap. There are 16 residues in the CDR3. The germline CDR1 and CDR2 sequences are WSHSY and SAAADI. Here the CDR3 reads CASSDVLATTQETQYF. CDR3 nucleotide sequence: TGCGCCAGCAGTGACGTCCTAGCGACAACACAAGAGACCCAGTACTTC.

This clone showed up just a few times. CDR3 sequence (DNA): TGTGCCAGCAGCGTAGAAGGGGTTGGGGAGACCCAGTACTTC. Protein: CASSVEGVGETQYF. The chain couples TRBV9 to TRBJ2-5; tentative D call: TRBD1 (5 bases). CDR3 size: 14 residues. The ends were cut back, 0 bases at V and 5 bases at J, with 11 bases in the middle. Germline-derived CDR1 and CDR2 are SGDLS and YYNGEE.

The genes are TRBV4-1 and TRBJ1-4; D possibly corresponds to TRBD1 (5 bases). V gave up 1 base and J gave up 3 bases, with 9 bases separating them. CDR3 length: 15 residues. The germline CDR1 and CDR2 sequences are MGHRA and YSYEKL. CDR3 DNA: TGCGCCAGCAGCCAAGCAGGGTTTTCTAATGAAAAACTGTTTTTT. Its translation: CASSQAGFSNEKLFF.

A few counts support this clone. V gene TRBV5-4 combines with J gene TRBJ2-3; D is possibly TRBD2 (6 bases). There are 16 residues in the CDR3. CDR1 is SGHNT, CDR2 YYREEE, per germline (reference sequence). V was cut by 4 bases and J by 0 bases, with 15 bases left in between. CDR3 in amino acids: CASSPEGAASTDTQYF. The CDR3 DNA sequence: TGTGCCAGCAGCCCGGAGGGAGCGGCTAGCACAGATACGCAGTATTTT.

The genes are TRBV30 and TRBJ1-2, with a weak D call TRBD1 (6 bases). With 8 bases removed from V and 8 bases from J, the gap between germline ends came to 12 bases. The CDR3 loop spans 10 amino acids. CDR1 is GTSNPN and CDR2 is SVGIG in the germline V gene (reference sequence). The CDR3 bases are TGTGCCGTCCTACAGGGCGGCTACACCTTC. This sequence encodes CAVLQGGYTF.

The chain combines TRBV28 with TRBJ1-2; the match to TRBD1 covers 7 bases. V trimming: 3 bases; J trimming: 4 bases; junction bases outside the gene matches: 8. From germline, CDR1 is MDHEN and CDR2 SYDVKM. There are 15 residues in the CDR3. CDR3 DNA sequence: TGTGCCAGCAGTTTTTTGAGGGGGCCCTTCTATGGCTACACCTTC. Its protein is CASSFLRGPFYGYTF.

The chain joins TRBV4-3 to TRBJ1-3; 10 nucleotides align to TRBD1. The CDR3 length is 17 residues. The germline gives CDR1 LGHNA, CDR2 YSLEER. V lost 0 bases, J lost 4 bases, and 6 bases stayed unmatched. CDR3 amino acids: CASSQDRQGAFGNTIYF. CDR3 in DNA: TGCGCCAGCAGCCAAGATCGACAGGGGGCGTTCGGAAACACCATATATTTT.

This chain connects TRBV5-4 to TRBJ2-7, with TRBD1 matching 11 bases. V was pared by 3 bases and J by 2 bases, with 4 bases of the junction left unmatched. The CDR3 has 15 residues. Germline CDR1 and CDR2: SGHNT and YYREEE (reference sequence). The CDR3 loop reads CASSWDRGMTYEQYF. The CDR3, as DNA: TGTGCCAGCAGCTGGGACAGGGGGATGACCTACGAGCAGTACTTC.

The chain employs TRBV2 and TRBJ1-1, with no clear D. The CDR3 covers 17 residues. The V gene's germline CDR1 is SNHLY and CDR2 FYNNEI. V was clipped by 6 bases and J by 0 bases, with 20 bases between them. CDR3 in amino acids: CASSSGAFRGLNTEAFF. The CDR3 nucleotides read TGTGCCAGCAGCTCCGGAGCATTTAGAGGGCTGAACACTGAAGCTTTCTTT.

This clone was detected once. CDR3 DNA: TGTGCCACCCTCTTCGGACAGGGATCTTACGAGCAGTACTTC. Translating it yields CATLFGQGSYEQYF. The rearrangement links TRBV10-3 to TRBJ2-7, with 8 positions matching TRBD1. The length of the CDR3 is 14 residues. CDR1 is ENHRY, CDR2 SYGVKD, per germline. Trimming cost V 10 bases and J 4 bases; bases outside gene matches: 12.

This chain joins TRBV30 and TRBJ2-7, with 9 nucleotides matching TRBD1. The CDR3 sequence is 18 residues long. Germline CDR1 GTSNPN, CDR2 SVGIG (reference sequence). V was pared by 2 bases and J by 2 bases, with 16 bases of the junction left unmatched. The CDR3 protein is CAWSIVPRQGVVPYEQYF. The CDR3 nucleotides read TGTGCCTGGAGTATAGTCCCCCGACAGGGGGTTGTTCCCTACGAGCAGTACTTC.

This chain links TRBV7-9 with TRBJ1-3; 7 bases are shared with TRBD1. This CDR3 comprises 15 residues. The germline V gene encodes CDR1 SEHNR and CDR2 FQNEAQ (reference sequence). V gave up 6 bases and J gave up 4 bases; unmatched junction bases: 9. CDR3 DNA: TGTGCCAGCAGGGCAAACACAGGGGTCGGAAACACCATATATTTT. Its protein product is CASRANTGVGNTIYF.

The chain joins TRBV7-3 to TRBJ2-7; a possible D gene is TRBD2 (5 bases). The CDR3 is 14 amino acids. Between the trimmed V and J ends, which lost 0 bases and 6 bases, there was a span of 12 bases. Germline V gives CDR1 SGHTA, CDR2 FQGTGA. DNA of the CDR3: TGTGCCAGCAGCTTAACCGGGGTACTAGGCGAGCAGTACTTC. The encoded protein is CASSLTGVLGEQYF.

The rearrangement uses TRBV29-1 and TRBJ2-2; D call uncertain. With 8 bases removed from V and 0 bases from J, the gap between germline ends came to 7 bases. The CDR3 has 12 residues. Germline V gene sequence: CDR1 SQVTM, CDR2 ANQGSEA. In DNA form, the CDR3 reads TGCAGCTCGGTCGCGAACACCGGGGAGCTGTTTTTT. Encoded protein: CSSVANTGELFF.

This clone appeared a single time. The chain joins TRBV11-2 to TRBJ2-7; D gene unclear. The CDR3 spans 16 residues. Germline loops: CDR1 SGHAT, CDR2 FQNNGV. V lost 0 bases, J lost 2 bases, and 14 bases lay in between. In nucleotides, the CDR3 is TGTGCCAGCAGCTTAGATGTCGCCCAGAATACCTACGAGCAGTACTTC. This codes for CASSLDVAQNTYEQYF.

J is TRBJ2-7 and V is TRBV7-9; 9 bases fit TRBD1. The germline CDR1 and CDR2 sequences are SEHNR and FQNEAQ (reference sequence). CDR3 size: 14 residues. V was pared by 6 bases and J by 5 bases, with 8 bases of the junction left unmatched. The CDR3 DNA reads TGTGCCAGCAGTTTACAGGGGGCGGTGGACGAGCAGTACTTC. Translating gives CASSLQGAVDEQYF.

V gene TRBV9 combines with J gene TRBJ1-2, with 9 nucleotides matching TRBD1. Germline V gene data show CDR1 as SGDLS and CDR2 as YYNGEE. The CDR3 runs to 16 residues. The J segment lost 6 bases and the V segment lost 4 bases, leaving 13 bases of the junction unmatched. The CDR3 nucleotides are TGTGCCAGCAGCCCCAGTGGGACAGGGAGGTATAATGGCTACACCTTC. This encodes CASSPSGTGRYNGYTF.

V is TRBV18 and J is TRBJ2-7; 10 bases agree with TRBD2. There are 14 residues in the CDR3. CDR1 is KGHSH and CDR2 is LQKENI in the germline V gene. The V and J ends lost 6 bases and 0 bases, in that order; junction bases with no gene match: 2. This CDR3 reads CASSTSGASYEQYF. The CDR3 bases are TGTGCCAGCTCCACTAGCGGGGCCTCCTACGAGCAGTACTTC. Drawing the rest from reference TRBV18 and TRBJ2-7, the complete variable domain is NAGVMQNPRHLVRRRGQEARLRCSPMKGHSHVYWYRQLPEEGLKFMVYLQKENIIDESGMPKERFSAEFPKEGPSILRIQQVVRGDSAAYFCASSTSGASYEQYFGPGTRLTVT.

V usage is TRBV7-8 and J usage is TRBJ2-7; D is undetermined. This CDR3 region has 14 residues. The germline V gene has CDR1 SGHVS and CDR2 FQNEAQ. Trimming removed 3 bases from V and 3 bases from J, with 12 bases in between. As DNA, the CDR3 is TGTGCCAGCAGCTTGGTGGGCTTGAACTACGAGCAGTACTTC. Translated, it gives CASSLVGLNYEQYF.

This clone was counted a few times. The rearrangement joins TRBV9 to TRBJ1-2; 7 nucleotides align to TRBD1. Looked up from germline, CDR1 is SGDLS and CDR2 is YYNGEE. V lost 0 bases to trimming and J lost 7 bases; unmatched junction nucleotides: 9. There are 15 residues in the CDR3. The CDR3 loop is CASSVDLRGASGYTF. The CDR3 coding sequence is TGTGCCAGCAGCGTAGATCTCAGGGGGGCTAGTGGCTACACCTTC. The variable domain in full, completed from reference TRBV9 and TRBJ1-2, reads DSGVTQTPKHLITATGQRVTLRCSPRSGDLSVYWYQQSLDQGLQFLIQYYNGEERAKGNILERFSAQQFPDLHSELNLSSLELGDSALYFCASSVDLRGASGYTFGSGTRLTVV.

This chain joins TRBV30 and TRBJ2-7; D unresolved. The V gene's germline CDR1 is GTSNPN and CDR2 SVGIG (reference sequence). The CDR3 runs to 14 residues. With 0 bases removed from V and 7 bases from J, the gap between germline ends came to 16 bases. As DNA, the CDR3 is TGTGCCTGGAGTGTACTGGGCTCCATTGGGGAGCAGTACTTC. It encodes CAWSVLGSIGEQYF.

This rearrangement joins TRBV5-4 to TRBJ2-2; D is possibly TRBD2 (5 bases). Per germline, CDR1 SGHNT and CDR2 YYREEE (reference sequence). This CDR3 has 14 residues. Trimming cost V 4 bases and J 4 bases, with 11 bases left between them. The CDR3 sequence is CASSLSRGTGELFF. CDR3 bases: TGTGCCAGCAGCCTGAGTCGGGGCACCGGGGAGCTGTTTTTT.

V gene TRBV7-9 combines with J gene TRBJ2-7, with TRBD1 identical over 10 bases. The V segment lost 6 bases and the J segment 0 bases; nucleotides outside the gene matches: 14. This CDR3 has 18 residues. Germline values: CDR1 SEHNR, CDR2 FQNEAQ (reference sequence). The CDR3 DNA is TGTGCCAGCAGTGGACCGGGACAGGGGATTCTAAACTCCTACGAGCAGTACTTC. This sequence encodes CASSGPGQGILNSYEQYF.